This note documents a single T cell receptor beta chain sequence. TCRdb's copy holds only in-frame clones and misses some; the assay was immunoSEQ multiplex PCR. The table lists some 120,000 clones, around 63% of them singletons. The sample belongs to a study of blood T cell repertoires in COVID-19. CDR1 MNHEY and CDR2 SVGEGT come from the germline V gene. Trimming left V 6 bases short and J 7 bases short, with 12 bases between. The CDR3 runs 12 residues. This TCR derives from a woman in her 70s with acute or convalescent COVID-19. Sequences were obtained from peripheral blood. This chain links TRBV6-2 or TRBV6-3 with TRBJ1-1; possibly TRBD1 for D (6 bases). CDR3 sequence: CASSPTGFEAFF. DNA for the CDR3: TGTGCCAGCAGCCCAACAGGGTTTGAAGCTTTCTTT.